This T cell receptor (beta chain) was found in a study of identical twins. Study-wide results and limits: Within monozygotic twins, out-of-frame TCR alpha sharing was underestimated by the models. Analyses based on zero insertions could be partly confounded by invariant MAIT and iNKT cells. When twins shared out-of-frame alpha sequences, those sequences had excess low generation probability.

TCRdb ran MiXCR on the 5' RACE reads and lists one entry per CDR3 protein. The sample consists of 260,000 or so distinct CDR3 sequences, 6.5% to 9% of them appearing once. Turning to this clonotype: Its target is unknown.

These data were also filed under a second study, of yellow fever vaccine responses in identical twins.

The sequencing input was CD8+ T cells sorted from blood. The clonotype was recovered from a woman in her late teens or twenties in good health.

The CDR3 sequence: CASSLKSRQDVNEKLFF. The CDR3 nucleotides read TGTGCCAGCAGCTTAAAGAGCCGACAGGACGTTAATGAAAAACTGTTTTTT. This chain joins TRBV7-2 and TRBJ1-4; a possible D gene is TRBD1 (6 bases). Looked up from germline, CDR1 is SGHTA and CDR2 is FQGNSA. The CDR3 loop spans 17 amino acids. With 2 bases removed from V and 4 bases from J, the gap between germline ends came to 17 bases.